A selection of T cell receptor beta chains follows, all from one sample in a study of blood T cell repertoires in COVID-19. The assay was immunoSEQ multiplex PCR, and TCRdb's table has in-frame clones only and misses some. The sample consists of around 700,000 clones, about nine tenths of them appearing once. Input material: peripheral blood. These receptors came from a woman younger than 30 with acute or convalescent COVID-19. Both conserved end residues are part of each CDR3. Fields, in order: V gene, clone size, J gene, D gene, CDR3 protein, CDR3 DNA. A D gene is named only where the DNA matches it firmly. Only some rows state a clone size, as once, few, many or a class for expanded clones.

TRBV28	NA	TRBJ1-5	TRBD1	CASSYRDRVQQPQHF	TGTGCCAGCAGCTACCGGGACAGGGTGCAGCAGCCCCAGCATTTT
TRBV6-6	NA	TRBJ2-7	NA	CASSYAQGFYSEQYF	TGTGCCAGCAGTTACGCGCAGGGGTTTTATAGCGAGCAGTACTTC
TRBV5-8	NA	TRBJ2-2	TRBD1	CASSTRQGRAGELFF	TGTGCCAGCAGCACCCGACAGGGTAGGGCCGGGGAGCTGTTTTTT
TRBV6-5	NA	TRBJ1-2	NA	CASNQGRGNGYTF	TGTGCCAGCAACCAAGGCAGGGGTAATGGCTACACCTTC
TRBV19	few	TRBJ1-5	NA	CGAGQPQHF	TGTGGGGCTGGTCAGCCCCAGCATTTT
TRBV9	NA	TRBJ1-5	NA	CASSADGGFNQPQHF	TGTGCCAGCAGCGCCGACGGGGGATTTAATCAGCCCCAGCATTTT
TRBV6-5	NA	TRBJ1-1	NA	CASRRQEWKTEAFF	TGTGCCAGCAGAAGACAGGAATGGAAGACTGAAGCTTTCTTT
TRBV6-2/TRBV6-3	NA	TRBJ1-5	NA	CASTPFYARVNQPQHF	TGTGCCAGCACCCCCTTTTACGCCAGGGTCAATCAGCCCCAGCATTTT
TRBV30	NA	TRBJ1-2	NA	CAWTPGTHYGYTF	TGTGCCTGGACCCCCGGGACACATTATGGCTACACCTTC
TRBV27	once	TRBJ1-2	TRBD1	CASSLLGQGGGYTF	TGTGCCAGCAGTCTCCTTGGACAGGGGGGTGGCTACACCTTC
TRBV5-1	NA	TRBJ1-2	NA	CASNLERGSDGYTF	TGCGCCAGCAACTTGGAACGGGGGTCGGATGGCTACACCTTC
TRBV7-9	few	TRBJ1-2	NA	CASSLNQLGYTF	TGTGCCAGCAGCTTAAACCAACTGGGCTACACCTTC
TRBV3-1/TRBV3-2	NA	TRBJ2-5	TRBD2	CASSSGTSRETQYF	TGTGCCAGCAGCTCTGGGACTAGCAGAGAGACCCAGTACTTC
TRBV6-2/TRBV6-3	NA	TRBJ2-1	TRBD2	CASSYLAGAYNEQFF	TGTGCCAGCAGCTATTTAGCGGGGGCATACAATGAGCAGTTCTTC
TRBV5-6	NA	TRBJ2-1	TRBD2	CASSLGLAGGNEQFF	TGTGCCAGCAGCTTGGGTCTAGCGGGGGGTAATGAGCAGTTCTTC
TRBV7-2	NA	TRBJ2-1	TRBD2	CASSLAASGARLNEQFF	TGTGCCAGCAGCTTAGCAGCTAGCGGGGCGAGATTAAATGAGCAGTTCTTC